This T cell receptor (beta chain) appears in the sequencing data of a study of cytotoxic CD8 clonotypes in ibrutinib-treated CLL (dated by TCRdb to about 2021). A note on the overall study: The cohort had 11 relapsed/refractory and some 15 treatment-naive patients; some 17 were IGHV unmutated. Partial responses were observed in about 24 patients and complete responses in 2; after a median follow-up of around 68 months, remission was maintained in some 14 patients and progression was observed in about twelve. The response samples were drawn at a median of roughly twelve months into treatment, with a range of about 6 to 36 months. On average, each sample had a few hundred thousand productive templates and about 89,000 productive rearrangements. Longitudinal samples were available for 26 of the 86 trial participants. Cryopreserved peripheral blood mononuclear cells were collected before treatment, at response, and at either disease progression or sustained remission. Results the study describes overall, beyond this receptor: Public clonotypes were found to be uncommon and were observed to contract or remain stable during treatment; the increase in clonality was shown to reflect expansion of private clonotypes at ibrutinib response. Clonality rose at ibrutinib response, remained stable during sustained remission, and dropped back toward baseline at progression. Sampling times were not matched between sustained-remission and progressing patients, and lymph node repertoires were not studied. Baseline clonality exceeded that of age-matched healthy donors and correlated strongly with circulating CD8+ T-cell counts.

Comment on this clone: Its target antigen remains unknown. Base qualities are missing; no much larger clone stands one base away.

For TCR beta library preparation, about 2 micrograms of genomic DNA were isolated from cryopreserved PBMCs. Longitudinal blood samples from CLL patients on ibrutinib monotherapy underwent high-throughput TCR beta sequencing. The patients took part in an open-label, single-center phase 2 trial of ibrutinib monotherapy. Clipping removes 7 bases from V and 3 bases from J, with 17 as the unmatched junction base count. The CDR3, from cysteine to phenylalanine, totals 17 residues. The entry retains the CDR3 DNA only, 51 bases that are in frame from base 1. Sequences SQVTM (CDR1) and ANQGSEA (CDR2) are obtained from the germline V gene. On a MiSeq, deep resolution sequencing aimed for a depth between 1 in 1 million and 1 in 200,000 T cells, with each clonotype covered approximately 9.8x on average. The immunoSEQ hsTCRB Kit was used to generate TCR beta libraries. The paper's processing steps were these. Data were analyzed with ImmunoSEQ Data Assistant and ImmunoSEQ Analyzer, with V, D and J genes assigned per IMGT definitions. Clonality, which ranges from 0 to 1, was calculated by subtracting the normalized Shannon entropy of productive rearrangement frequencies from one. Public clonotype analysis was restricted to overrepresented clonotypes comprising at least 0.05% of each patient's repertoire. Roughly 12 age-matched healthy donor repertoires from immuneACCESS were used as controls for clonality. The table was pulled from immuneACCESS by TCRdb, which kept in-frame rearrangements only. Such tables lose some clones; where checked, under half of the loss comes from unresolved V genes, and the rest has no known cause. The DNA was the basis for D and trimming; V, J and clone size are from that table. The sample includes roughly 23,000 clones, with under 85% observed a single time. The biggest ten clones account for just under 9% of the sample.

This sample comprised PBMCs, obtained before ibrutinib treatment. The TCR comes from a human donor with chronic lymphocytic leukemia. Recombination connected TRBV29-1 to TRBJ2-1; 8 nucleotides in the junction match TRBD1. The CDR3 region: CSGDRTGPNHYYNEQFF. The nucleotide sequence is TGCAGCGGAGATCGGACAGGGCCCAACCACTACTACAATGAGCAGTTCTTC.